This entry is about one T cell receptor beta chain. What antigen it recognizes has not been identified. No clone much larger than this one lies a single base away; base qualities are absent. The treatment or condition label, read with the paper, signifies: allogeneic hematopoietic cell transplantation with graft depleted of TCRalphabeta T cells and CD19 B cells. The transplant recipients were children given TCRalphabeta/CD19-depleted allogeneic hematopoietic cell grafts. This specimen belongs to a study of T-cell reconstitution after alpha-beta-depleted transplantation in children (dated by TCRdb to about 2016). Describing the broader study: Using TCR repertoire profiling, the study quantitatively followed how T-cell immune reconstitution unfolded in children after TCRalphabeta/CD19-depleted allogeneic hematopoietic cell transplantation. Results and caveats for the whole study, not just this receptor: Apparently early alphabetaT-cell count recovery about two months after transplant reportedly relied on only several hundred rapidly expanded clones derived from non-depleted graft cells. The frequencies of hyperexpanded clones fell over the following months, and after one year, T-cell counts and TCRbeta diversity were mostly attributed to newly produced T cells. In some patients, high TCRbeta diversity at day 60 was attributed to recipient T cells and intrathymic progenitors that had survived conditioning.

The library relied on PCR. TCRdb shows the sequencer as Illumina HiSeq 2500. TCR libraries were prepared with molecular barcoding, using unique molecular identifiers to normalize TCRbeta repertoire quantification. Through fastp at Q25 and MiXCR, TCRdb rebuilt clones from the public reads, retaining in-frame beta chains. Rows with a matching CDR3 protein are joined into one entry that keeps the most common DNA and genes. The sample table records about 980,000 distinct CDR3 sequences; about 31% of these occur just once. The top ten clones comprise 25% to 35% of the sample. Taken from cysteine to phenylalanine, the CDR3 has 16 residues. The entry retains the CDR3 DNA only, 48 bases that are in frame from base 1. CDR1 and CDR2 were assigned from the germline V gene as SNHLY and FYNNEI. Germline trimming amounts to 4 bases on V and 4 bases on J, with 8 as the count of junction bases outside the gene matches.

The sequence is built from TRBV2 and TRBJ2-2; 8 bases in between match TRBD2. This specimen consisted of PBMCs, mostly from graft donor cells, obtained 360 days after TCRalphabeta/CD19-depleted stem cell transplant. This TCR came from a boy under two years old who had a stem cell transplant for SCID, so the T cells may come from the graft donor. In nucleotide form, the sequence is TGTGCCAGCAGTGGAGGGGCGGGGGGTGCCACCGGGGAGCTGTTTTTT. It encodes CASSGGAGGATGELFF.